This section outlines one TCR beta chain sequence together with its context. Measured with immunoSEQ multiplex PCR; TCRdb has only the in-frame clones, and not every one. The sample lists 60,000 to 75,000 clones; about nine tenths were seen once. CDR3 length: 16 amino acids. With 4 bases clipped from V and 1 base from J, the junction kept 6 bases outside the gene matches. Germline CDR1 reads MNHEY; CDR2 reads SMNVEV (reference sequence). This sample was taken from a study of T cell changes during pregnancy in multiple sclerosis. The starting material was peripheral blood, obtained in the second trimester of pregnancy. This sequence was found in a female donor with multiple sclerosis, enrolled in a pregnancy study. The V gene is TRBV27, the J gene TRBJ2-4, with 8 positions matching TRBD1. The CDR3 sequence: CASSSGTGLAKNIQYF. In DNA form, the CDR3 reads TGTGCCAGCAGTTCGGGGACAGGTCTCGCCAAAAACATTCAGTACTTC.